This T cell receptor beta chain was recovered during a study of T-cell reconstitution after alpha-beta-depleted transplantation in children. A TCRbeta library incorporating unique molecular identifiers was prepared. Each CDR3 protein is one row after TCRdb ran MiXCR on the PCR reads. The sample has a few hundred thousand distinct CDR3 sequences; around 20% are singletons. V dropped 0 bases and J dropped 3; count of bases not matched to a gene: 3. This CDR3 has 15 amino acids. The germline V gene has CDR1 ENHRY and CDR2 SYGVKD. This clonotype was seen only a few times. The antigen is not known. Findings of the study overall: Expanded graft clones numbering several hundred reportedly gave rise to alpha-beta T cells about two months after transplant.

The chain couples TRBV10-3 to TRBJ1-2; TRBD1 aligns across 8 bases. This clonotype was sampled from a male patient younger than 18 who had a stem cell transplant for acute lymphoblastic leukemia, so the T cells may come from the graft donor. The sequenced sample was PBMCs, mostly from graft donor cells, obtained 180 days after TCRalphabeta/CD19-depleted stem cell transplant. The CDR3 DNA follows: TGTGCCATCAGTGAGTCCGGGGACAGGCACTATGGCTACACCTTC. Translation gives CAISESGDRHYGYTF.